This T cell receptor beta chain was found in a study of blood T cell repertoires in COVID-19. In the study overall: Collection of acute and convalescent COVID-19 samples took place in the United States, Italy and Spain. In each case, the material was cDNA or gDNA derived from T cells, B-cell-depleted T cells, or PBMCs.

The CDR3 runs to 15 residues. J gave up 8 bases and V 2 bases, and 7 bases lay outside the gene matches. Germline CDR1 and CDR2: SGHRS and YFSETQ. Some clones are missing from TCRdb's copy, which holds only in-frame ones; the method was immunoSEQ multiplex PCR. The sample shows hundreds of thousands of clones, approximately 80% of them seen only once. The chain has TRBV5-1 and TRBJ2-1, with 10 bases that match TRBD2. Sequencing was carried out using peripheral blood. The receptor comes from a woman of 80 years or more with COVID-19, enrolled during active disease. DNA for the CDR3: TGCGCCAGCAGCTTTTCCCAGCGGGAGGGCGATGAGCAGTTCTTC. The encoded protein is CASSFSQREGDEQFF.